This TCR beta chain is drawn from a study of blood T cell repertoires in COVID-19. Study summary: T cells, B-cell-depleted T cells, or PBMCs provided the cDNA or gDNA that served as material.

Original processing methods: Amplifying reference gene primers gave estimates of nucleated cell counts. The method was immunoSEQ multiplex PCR; TCRdb's version includes in-frame clones alone and lacks a portion of them. V, J and clone size are those of that table, while D and trimming were read from the DNA. The sample lists a few hundred thousand clones; about 88% were seen once. Individuals in the exposed group had encountered a COVID-19 case within 2 weeks preceding study entry. The CDR3 contains 16 residues. V lost 6 bases, J lost 4 bases, and 19 bases lay in between. The germline gives CDR1 MDHEN, CDR2 SYDVKM.

Sequencing was done on a sample of PBMCs or T cells enriched from blood (not recorded which). The genes are TRBV28 and TRBJ1-5, with a tentative D call TRBD1 (6 bases). The origin of this receptor is a woman aged 18-30 years who had been exposed to COVID-19. CDR3 residues: CASRGTTGTLNQPQHF. The CDR3 region has the DNA TGTGCCAGCAGGGGCACAACCGGGACACTGAATCAGCCCCAGCATTTT.